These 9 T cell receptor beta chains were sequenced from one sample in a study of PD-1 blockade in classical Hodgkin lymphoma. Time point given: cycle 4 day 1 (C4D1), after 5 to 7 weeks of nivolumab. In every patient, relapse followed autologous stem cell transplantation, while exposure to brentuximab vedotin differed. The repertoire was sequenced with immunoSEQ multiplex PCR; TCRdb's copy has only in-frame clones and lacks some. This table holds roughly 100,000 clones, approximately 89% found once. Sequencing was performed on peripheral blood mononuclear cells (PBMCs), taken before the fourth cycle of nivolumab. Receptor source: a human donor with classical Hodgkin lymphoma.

CDR3 region: CASSFRATSYNEQFF. The CDR3 DNA is TGTGCCAGTAGTTTCCGGGCCACCTCCTACAATGAGCAGTTCTTC. The chain joins TRBV19 to TRBJ2-1; D is undetermined. This CDR3 region has 15 residues. V lost 5 bases, J lost 0 bases, and 11 bases lay in between. Germline assignment: CDR1 LNHDA and CDR2 SQIVND (reference sequence). The whole variable domain, remainder taken from reference TRBV19 and TRBJ2-1, is DGGITQSPKYLFRKEGQNVTLSCEQNLNHDAMYWYRQDPGQGLRLIYYSQIVNDFQKGDIAEGYSVSREKKESFPLTVTSAQKNPTAFYLCASSFRATSYNEQFFGPGTRLTVL.

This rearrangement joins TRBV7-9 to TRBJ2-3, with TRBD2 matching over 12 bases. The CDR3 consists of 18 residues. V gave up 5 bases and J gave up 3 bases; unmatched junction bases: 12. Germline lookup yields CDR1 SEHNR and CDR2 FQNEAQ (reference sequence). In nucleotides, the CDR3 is TGTGCCAGCAGCGACAGACTAGCGGGAGAATTGAAGACAGATACGCAGTATTTT. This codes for CASSDRLAGELKTDTQYF.

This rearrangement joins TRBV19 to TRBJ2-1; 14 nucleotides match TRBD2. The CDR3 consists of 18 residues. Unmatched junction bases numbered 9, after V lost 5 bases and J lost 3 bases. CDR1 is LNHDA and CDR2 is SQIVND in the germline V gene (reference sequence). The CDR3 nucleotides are TGTGCCAGTAGTCCCGGGACTAGCGGGAGCTACTACTACAATGAGCAGTTCTTC. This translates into CASSPGTSGSYYYNEQFF. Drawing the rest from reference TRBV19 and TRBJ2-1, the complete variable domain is DGGITQSPKYLFRKEGQNVTLSCEQNLNHDAMYWYRQDPGQGLRLIYYSQIVNDFQKGDIAEGYSVSREKKESFPLTVTSAQKNPTAFYLCASSPGTSGSYYYNEQFFGPGTRLTVL.

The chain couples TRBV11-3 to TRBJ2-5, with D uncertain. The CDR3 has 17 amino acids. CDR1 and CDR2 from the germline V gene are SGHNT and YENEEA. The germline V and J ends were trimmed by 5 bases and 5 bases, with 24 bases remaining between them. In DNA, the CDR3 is TGTGCCAGCAGCAATGCCCCGCAGCTCCCGTACGGGGAGACCCAGTACTTC. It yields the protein CASSNAPQLPYGETQYF.

CDR3 sequence: CASRQGDYGYTF. The CDR3 DNA is TGTGCCAGTAGGCAGGGAGACTATGGCTACACCTTC. This chain connects TRBV19 to TRBJ1-2, with a tentative D call TRBD1 (5 bases). From germline, CDR1 is LNHDA and CDR2 SQIVND (reference sequence). V lost 6 bases to trimming and J lost 3 bases, with 8 bases between them. The CDR3 is made up of 12 amino acids.

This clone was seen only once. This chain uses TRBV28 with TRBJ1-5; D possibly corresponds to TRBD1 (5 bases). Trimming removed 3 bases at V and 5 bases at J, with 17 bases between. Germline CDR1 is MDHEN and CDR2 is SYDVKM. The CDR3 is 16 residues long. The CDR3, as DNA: TGTGCCAGCAGTTTTTCCGGGGCGCGTGGTTATCAGCCCCAGCATTTT. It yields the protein CASSFSGARGYQPQHF.

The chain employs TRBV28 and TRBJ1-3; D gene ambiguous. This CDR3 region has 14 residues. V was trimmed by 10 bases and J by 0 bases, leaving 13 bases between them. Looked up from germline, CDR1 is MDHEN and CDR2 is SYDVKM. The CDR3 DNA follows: TGTGCCACCTTCGTTGGAGGCTCTGGAAACACCATATATTTT. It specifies CATFVGGSGNTIYF.

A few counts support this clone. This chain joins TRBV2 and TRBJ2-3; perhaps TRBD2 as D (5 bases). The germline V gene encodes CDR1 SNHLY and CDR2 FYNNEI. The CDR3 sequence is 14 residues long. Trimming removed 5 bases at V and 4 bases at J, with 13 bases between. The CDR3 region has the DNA TGTGCCAGCAGTCGGGCTAGCATCGCAGATACGCAGTATTTT. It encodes CASSRASIADTQYF.

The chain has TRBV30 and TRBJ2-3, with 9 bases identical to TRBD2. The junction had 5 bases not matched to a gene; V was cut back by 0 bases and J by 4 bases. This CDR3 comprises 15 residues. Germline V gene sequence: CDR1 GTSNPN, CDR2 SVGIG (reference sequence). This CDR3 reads CAWSVGSGSSDTQYF. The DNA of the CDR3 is TGTGCCTGGAGTGTTGGTAGCGGGAGCTCAGATACGCAGTATTTT.